The rows below give T cell receptor beta chains drawn from one sample of a study of shared clonotypes between healthy human individuals. Sequencing used immunoSEQ multiplex PCR; TCRdb keeps in-frame clones, though not all of them. The top ten hold about 1.1% of the sample, which has 2 million to 2.5 million clones, about 95% seen once. What was sequenced was naive CD8+ T cells sorted from blood. These receptors were taken from a young man in good health. The CDR3 runs from the conserved cysteine through the conserved F or W. A D gene is named only where the DNA matches it firmly. The listing skips clone size in some rows; elsewhere it reads once, few, many or a size class.

j_gene: TRBJ1-5
abundance: few
d_gene: NA
v_gene: TRBV27
CDR3aa: CASSLNRLSNQPQHF
CDR3nt: TGTGCCAGCAGTTTAAACAGGCTAAGCAATCAGCCCCAGCATTTT

j_gene: TRBJ2-5
abundance: NA
d_gene: TRBD1
v_gene: TRBV6-5
CDR3aa: CASSYSTGETETQYF
CDR3nt: TGTGCCAGCAGTTACTCGACAGGGGAGACGGAGACCCAGTACTTC

j_gene: TRBJ2-3
abundance: NA
d_gene: NA
v_gene: TRBV20-1
CDR3aa: CSADTDTQYF
CDR3nt: TGCAGTGCTGACACAGATACGCAGTATTTT

j_gene: TRBJ1-1
abundance: NA
d_gene: NA
v_gene: TRBV5-4
CDR3aa: CASSLGSGLNTEAFF
CDR3nt: TGTGCCAGCAGCTTGGGTTCAGGGTTGAACACTGAAGCTTTCTTT

j_gene: TRBJ2-7
abundance: NA
d_gene: NA
v_gene: TRBV19
CDR3aa: CASSMGPIGYEQYF
CDR3nt: TGTGCCAGTAGTATGGGTCCGATCGGCTACGAGCAGTACTTC

j_gene: TRBJ1-2
abundance: NA
d_gene: NA
v_gene: TRBV14
CDR3aa: CASSQEAFFYGYTF
CDR3nt: TGTGCCAGCAGCCAAGAAGCCTTCTTCTATGGCTACACCTTC

j_gene: TRBJ2-1
abundance: NA
d_gene: NA
v_gene: TRBV9
CDR3aa: CASSPRNFYNEQFF
CDR3nt: TGTGCCAGCAGCCCCCGGAACTTCTACAATGAGCAGTTCTTC

j_gene: TRBJ1-1
abundance: NA
d_gene: NA
v_gene: TRBV11-2
CDR3aa: CASSLERDTEAFF
CDR3nt: TGTGCCAGCAGCTTAGAACGGGACACTGAAGCTTTCTTT

j_gene: TRBJ2-5
abundance: NA
d_gene: NA
v_gene: TRBV5-6
CDR3aa: CASSLEWLGVQETQYF
CDR3nt: TGTGCCAGCAGCTTGGAATGGCTGGGGGTCCAAGAGACCCAGTACTTC

j_gene: TRBJ2-5
abundance: NA
d_gene: TRBD2
v_gene: TRBV7-8
CDR3aa: CASSHGVAGHQETQYF
CDR3nt: TGTGCCAGCAGTCACGGGGTAGCGGGGCACCAAGAGACCCAGTACTTC

j_gene: TRBJ2-3
abundance: NA
d_gene: TRBD1
v_gene: TRBV7-9
CDR3aa: CASSRSQGGTDTQYF
CDR3nt: TGTGCCAGCAGCCGGAGCCAGGGGGGCACAGATACGCAGTATTTT

j_gene: TRBJ2-5
abundance: NA
d_gene: NA
v_gene: TRBV4-1
CDR3aa: CASSSGTLRETQYF
CDR3nt: TGCGCCAGCAGTTCCGGGACACTAAGGGAGACCCAGTACTTC

j_gene: TRBJ1-4
abundance: NA
d_gene: NA
v_gene: TRBV5-6
CDR3aa: CASSLAVEGINEKLFF
CDR3nt: TGTGCCAGCAGCTTGGCAGTGGAGGGGATTAATGAAAAACTGTTTTTT

j_gene: TRBJ2-2
abundance: NA
d_gene: TRBD2
v_gene: TRBV29-1
CDR3aa: CSAGGGSGNTGELFF
CDR3nt: TGCAGCGCCGGCGGGGGTAGCGGGAACACCGGGGAGCTGTTTTTT

j_gene: TRBJ2-7
abundance: NA
d_gene: NA
v_gene: TRBV27
CDR3aa: CASRLNGHGYSYEQYF
CDR3nt: TGTGCCAGCAGACTCAACGGTCACGGGTACTCCTACGAGCAGTACTTC

j_gene: TRBJ1-1
abundance: NA
d_gene: NA
v_gene: TRBV6-5
CDR3aa: CASSLWGATEAFF
CDR3nt: TGTGCCAGCAGTTTGTGGGGGGCTACTGAAGCTTTCTTT

j_gene: TRBJ1-4
abundance: NA
d_gene: TRBD1
v_gene: TRBV7-9
CDR3aa: CASSLLRTGGVSTNEKLFF
CDR3nt: TGTGCCAGCAGCTTACTCCGGACAGGGGGCGTCTCAACTAATGAAAAACTGTTTTTT

j_gene: TRBJ2-5
abundance: NA
d_gene: NA
v_gene: TRBV5-4
CDR3aa: CASSLNLAETQYF
CDR3nt: TGTGCCAGCAGCCTCAACCTGGCAGAGACCCAGTACTTC

j_gene: TRBJ1-1
abundance: NA
d_gene: NA
v_gene: TRBV10-3
CDR3aa: CAISEPPGWNTEAFF
CDR3nt: TGTGCCATCAGTGAGCCCCCAGGGTGGAACACTGAAGCTTTCTTT

j_gene: TRBJ2-2
abundance: NA
d_gene: NA
v_gene: TRBV5-1
CDR3aa: CASSLRRLGWDTGELFF
CDR3nt: TGCGCCAGCAGCTTAAGGCGGCTGGGCTGGGACACCGGGGAGCTGTTTTTT

j_gene: TRBJ2-7
abundance: NA
d_gene: NA
v_gene: TRBV19
CDR3aa: CASSRQISYEQYF
CDR3nt: TGTGCCAGTAGCCGGCAGATCTCCTACGAGCAGTACTTC

j_gene: TRBJ1-4
abundance: NA
d_gene: NA
v_gene: TRBV4-3
CDR3aa: CASSLSGFNEKLFF
CDR3nt: TGCGCCAGCAGCCTTTCCGGGTTTAATGAAAAACTGTTTTTT